The 5 T cell receptor beta chains below were found in one sample sequenced in a study of identical twins. TCRdb called the 5' RACE reads again in MiXCR, with one record for every CDR3 protein. Altogether nearly 650,000 distinct CDR3 sequences are present, less than 9% being singletons, with the ten largest covering about 1.6%. In addition, the sample was reused for a study of yellow fever vaccine responses in identical twins.

The sequenced sample consisted of PBMCs. The receptors were sampled from a woman between 18 and 29 years old in good health.

The J gene is TRBJ2-5, the V gene TRBV6-1; D uncertain. CDR1 and CDR2 (germline): MNHNS, SASEGT. The CDR3 spans 16 residues. Trimming left V 5 bases short and J 0 bases short, with 16 bases between. The CDR3 coding sequence is TGTGCCAGCAGTCCGAGTTTTACTGGACACCAAGAGACCCAGTACTTC. Translated: CASSPSFTGHQETQYF.

V and J are TRBV7-8 and TRBJ1-6; 7 bases agree with TRBD1. Germline V gene lookup returns CDR1 SGHVS and CDR2 FQNEAQ. The ends lost 1 base at V and 7 bases at J; junction bases unmatched: 4. The CDR3 has 15 amino acids. The CDR3 loop reads CASSLVKGANSPLHF. The CDR3 DNA is TGTGCCAGCAGCTTAGTTAAGGGGGCAAATTCACCCCTCCACTTT.

At least ten counts were recorded for this clonotype. The J gene is TRBJ1-2, the V gene TRBV5-6, with 8 bases matching TRBD1. Losses at the gene ends were 2 bases for V and 4 bases for J; bases not matched to a gene: 7. The CDR3 is 15 amino acids. The germline CDR1 and CDR2 sequences are SGHDT and YYEEEE. CDR3 in DNA: TGTGCCAGCAGCTTCTTTGGACAGGGTACCTATGGCTACACCTTC. This codes for CASSFFGQGTYGYTF.

This clonotype was counted many times. The rearrangement joins TRBV4-1 to TRBJ2-1, with D hard to call. The CDR3 runs 17 residues. V shed 0 bases and J shed 0 bases, with 12 bases lying between them. The V gene's germline CDR1 is MGHRA and CDR2 YSYEKL. CDR3: CASSQENTVSSYNEQFF. The CDR3 DNA follows: TGCGCCAGCAGCCAAGAAAATACAGTTAGCTCCTACAATGAGCAGTTCTTC.

There are a few counts of this clonotype. The chain combines TRBV29-1 with TRBJ2-1; 10 nucleotides agree with TRBD2. The CDR3 has 16 amino acids. V trimming: 0 bases; J trimming: 4 bases; junction bases outside the gene matches: 6. Germline V gene lookup returns CDR1 SQVTM and CDR2 ANQGSEA. The CDR3 nucleotides are TGCAGCGTTGAAGACCCCACTAGCGGGGAGTACAATGAGCAGTTCTTC. It encodes CSVEDPTSGEYNEQFF.